The 7 T cell receptor beta chains presented below share a single source sample, sequenced in a study of cytomegalovirus exposure and HLA in healthy donors. Researchers ran the PCR with 60 Vbeta and 13 Jbeta primers. This table comes from immunoSEQ multiplex PCR, and its TCRdb copy is limited to in-frame clones, with some not included. This table has 120,000 or so clones, approximately 76% appearing once. The sample taken for sequencing was PBMCs. These receptors were obtained from a man aged 45-60 years in good health and CMV-seropositive.

The chain uses TRBV4-1 and TRBJ2-3, with TRBD2 matching 8 bases. The CDR3 totals 17 residues. The J segment lost 4 bases and the V segment lost 1 base, leaving 10 bases of the junction unmatched. Germline V gives CDR1 MGHRA, CDR2 YSYEKL. The CDR3 bases are TGCGCCAGCAGCCAAGGTCGGGGGGGCCTTGTTGCAGATACGCAGTATTTT. Translating gives CASSQGRGGLVADTQYF.

The rearrangement joins TRBV10-3 to TRBJ1-1; no definite D call. V gave up 3 bases and J gave up 5 bases, with 13 bases separating them. The CDR3 sequence is 14 residues long. The germline gives CDR1 ENHRY, CDR2 SYGVKD. This CDR3 is CAISELGSGTEAFF. CDR3 nucleotides: TGTGCCATCAGTGAACTGGGTTCGGGAACTGAAGCTTTCTTT.

The chain couples TRBV10-1 to TRBJ1-5, with 8 bases lining up with TRBD1. V lost 1 base to trimming and J lost 4 bases; unmatched junction nucleotides: 6. Germline V lookup: CDR1 WNHNN, CDR2 SYGVQD (reference sequence). The CDR3 loop spans 16 amino acids. In DNA, the CDR3 is TGCGCCAGCAGTGAGTATGGACAGGGTGCAAATCAGCCCCAGCATTTT. Translation: CASSEYGQGANQPQHF.

The J gene is TRBJ2-7, the V gene TRBV29-1; 12 bases line up with TRBD2. Germline lookup yields CDR1 SQVTM and CDR2 ANQGSEA. The CDR3 contains 14 residues. With V trimmed by 4 bases and J by 5 bases, 6 bases remained unmatched. The CDR3: CSVAGTSGWNEQYF. The CDR3 DNA follows: TGCAGCGTTGCCGGGACTAGCGGGTGGAACGAGCAGTACTTC.

The chain joins TRBV5-1 to TRBJ1-1; no definite D call. Trimming took 3 bases from V and 0 from J, leaving 12 bases between them. CDR1 is SGHRS, CDR2 YFSETQ, per germline. CDR3 length: 15 amino acids. This chain's CDR3 is CASSSGGHMNTEAFF. CDR3 nucleotide sequence: TGCGCCAGCAGCTCAGGAGGGCACATGAACACTGAAGCTTTCTTT.

The V and J genes are TRBV28 and TRBJ2-7, with a tentative D call TRBD2 (5 bases). The CDR3 runs to 16 residues. V lost 10 bases to trimming and J lost 2 bases, with 24 bases between them. From germline, CDR1 is MDHEN and CDR2 SYDVKM. The CDR3 nucleotides are TGTGCCACCTCGGCCCCAGACGGAGGCCCCCCCTACGAGCAGTACTTC. Its translation is CATSAPDGGPPYEQYF.

The genes are TRBV5-5 and TRBJ1-2; 7 bases fit TRBD1. The CDR3 covers 16 residues. Germline V gene data show CDR1 as SGHKS and CDR2 as YYEKEE (reference sequence). J gave up 4 bases and V 3 bases, and 12 bases lay outside the gene matches. CDR3 DNA sequence: TGTGCCAGCAGCTCGTACGCAGGGGGGAAGGCCTATGGCTACACCTTC. Residues: CASSSYAGGKAYGYTF.